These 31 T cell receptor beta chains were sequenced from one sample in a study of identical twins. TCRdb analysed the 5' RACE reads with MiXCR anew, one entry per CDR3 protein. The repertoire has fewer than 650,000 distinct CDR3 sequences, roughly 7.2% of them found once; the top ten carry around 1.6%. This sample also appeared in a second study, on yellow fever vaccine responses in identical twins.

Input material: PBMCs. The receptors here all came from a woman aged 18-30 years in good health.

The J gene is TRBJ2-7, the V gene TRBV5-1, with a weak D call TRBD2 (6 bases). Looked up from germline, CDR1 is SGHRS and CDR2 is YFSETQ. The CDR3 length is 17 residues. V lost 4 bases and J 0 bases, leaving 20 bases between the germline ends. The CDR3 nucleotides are TGCGCCAGCAGCCTTACATCTCAGCGGGTGAGCTCCTACGAGCAGTACGTC. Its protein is CASSLTSQRVSSYEQYV.

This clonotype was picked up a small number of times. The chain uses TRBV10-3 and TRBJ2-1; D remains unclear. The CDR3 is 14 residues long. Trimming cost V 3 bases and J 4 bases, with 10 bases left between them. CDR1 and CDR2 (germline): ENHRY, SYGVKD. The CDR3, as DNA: TGTGCCATCAGTGATCGGTTTGATTACAATGAGCAGTTCTTC. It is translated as CAISDRFDYNEQFF.

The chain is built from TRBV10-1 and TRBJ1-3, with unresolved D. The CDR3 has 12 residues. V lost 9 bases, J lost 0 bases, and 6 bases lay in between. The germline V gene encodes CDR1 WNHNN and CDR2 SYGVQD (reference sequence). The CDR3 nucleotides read TGCGCCAGTGGCAACTCTGGAAACACCATATATTTT. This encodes CASGNSGNTIYF.

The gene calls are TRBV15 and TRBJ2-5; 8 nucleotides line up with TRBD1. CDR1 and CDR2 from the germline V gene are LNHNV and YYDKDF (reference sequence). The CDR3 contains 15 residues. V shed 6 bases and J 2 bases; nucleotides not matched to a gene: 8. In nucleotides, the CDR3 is TGTGCCACCAGTGAATGGACAGGGCCACAAGAGACCCAGTACTTC. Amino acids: CATSEWTGPQETQYF.

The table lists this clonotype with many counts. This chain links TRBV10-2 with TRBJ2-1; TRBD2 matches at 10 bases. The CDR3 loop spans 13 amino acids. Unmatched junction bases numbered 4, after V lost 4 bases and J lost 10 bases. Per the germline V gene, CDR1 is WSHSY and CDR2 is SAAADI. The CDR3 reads CASSGGLAREQFF. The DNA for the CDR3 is TGCGCCAGCAGTGGGGGACTAGCGCGGGAGCAGTTCTTC.

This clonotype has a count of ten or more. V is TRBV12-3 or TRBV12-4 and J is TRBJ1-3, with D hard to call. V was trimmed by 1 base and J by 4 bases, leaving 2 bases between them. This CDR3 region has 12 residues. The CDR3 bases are TGTGCCAGCAGTTTAGGGGGAAACACCATATATTTT. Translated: CASSLGGNTIYF.

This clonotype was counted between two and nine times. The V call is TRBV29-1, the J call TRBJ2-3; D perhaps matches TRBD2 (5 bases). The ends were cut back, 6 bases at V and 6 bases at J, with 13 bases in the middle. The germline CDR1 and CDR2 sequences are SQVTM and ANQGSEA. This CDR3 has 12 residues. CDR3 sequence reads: CSVGPGGDTQYF. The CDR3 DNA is TGCAGCGTCGGACCTGGAGGCGATACGCAGTATTTT.

CDR3 DNA: TGCGCCAGCAGCCCGGTAGTAGCGGGGGGAAGCACCGGGGAGCTGTTTTTT. Protein: CASSPVVAGGSTGELFF. The rearrangement joins TRBV5-1 to TRBJ2-2; 10 bases are shared with TRBD2. With V trimmed by 4 bases and J by 4 bases, 10 bases remained unmatched. The CDR3 covers 17 residues. The V gene's germline CDR1 is SGHRS and CDR2 YFSETQ.

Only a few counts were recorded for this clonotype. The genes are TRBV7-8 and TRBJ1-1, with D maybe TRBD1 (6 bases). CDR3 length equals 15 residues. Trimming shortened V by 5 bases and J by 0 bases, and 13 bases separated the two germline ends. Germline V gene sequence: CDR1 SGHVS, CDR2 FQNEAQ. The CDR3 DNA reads TGTGCCAGCAGCACTCGTGGGGACATGAACACTGAAGCTTTCTTT. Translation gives CASSTRGDMNTEAFF.

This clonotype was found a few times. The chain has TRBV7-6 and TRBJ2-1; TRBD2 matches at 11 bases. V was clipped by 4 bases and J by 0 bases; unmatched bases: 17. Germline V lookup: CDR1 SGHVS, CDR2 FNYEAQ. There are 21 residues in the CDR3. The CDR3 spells CASSSPAYGTSGPSSYNEQFF. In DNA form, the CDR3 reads TGTGCCAGCAGCTCACCCGCCTACGGGACTAGCGGCCCTAGCTCCTACAATGAGCAGTTCTTC.

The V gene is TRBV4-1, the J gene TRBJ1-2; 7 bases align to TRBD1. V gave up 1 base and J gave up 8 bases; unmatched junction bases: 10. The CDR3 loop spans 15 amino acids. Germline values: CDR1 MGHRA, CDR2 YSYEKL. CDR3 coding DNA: TGCGCCAGCAGCCAAGGTGACAGGGCTTCAGGAGGCTACACCTTC. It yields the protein CASSQGDRASGGYTF.

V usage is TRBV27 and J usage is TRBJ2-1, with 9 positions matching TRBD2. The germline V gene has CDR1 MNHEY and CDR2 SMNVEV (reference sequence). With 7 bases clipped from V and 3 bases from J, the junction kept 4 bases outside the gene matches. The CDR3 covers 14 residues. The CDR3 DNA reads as TGTGCCAGCATCCCTAGCGGGAACTACAATGAGCAGTTCTTC. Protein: CASIPSGNYNEQFF.

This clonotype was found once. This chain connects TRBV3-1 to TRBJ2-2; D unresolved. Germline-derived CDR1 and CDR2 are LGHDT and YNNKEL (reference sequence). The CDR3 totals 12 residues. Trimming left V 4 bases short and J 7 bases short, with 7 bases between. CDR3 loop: CASSPRIGELFF. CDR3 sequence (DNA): TGTGCCAGCAGCCCGCGTATCGGGGAGCTGTTTTTT. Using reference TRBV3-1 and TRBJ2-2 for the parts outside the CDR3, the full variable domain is DTAVSQTPKYLVTQMGNDKSIKCEQNLGHDTMYWYKQDSKKFLKIMFSYNNKELIINETVPNRFSPKSPDKAHLNLHINSLELGDSAVYFCASSPRIGELFFGEGSRLTVL.

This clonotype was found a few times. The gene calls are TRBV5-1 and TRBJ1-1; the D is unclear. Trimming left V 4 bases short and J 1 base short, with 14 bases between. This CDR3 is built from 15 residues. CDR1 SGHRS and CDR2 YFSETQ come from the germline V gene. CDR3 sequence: CASSLSLLKNTEAFF. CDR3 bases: TGCGCCAGCAGCCTTAGCCTTCTGAAGAACACTGAAGCTTTCTTT.

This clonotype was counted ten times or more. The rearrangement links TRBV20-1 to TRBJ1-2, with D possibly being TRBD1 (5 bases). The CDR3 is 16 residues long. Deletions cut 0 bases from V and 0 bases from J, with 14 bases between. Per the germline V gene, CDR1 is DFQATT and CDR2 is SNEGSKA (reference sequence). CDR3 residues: CSARDLRGSANYGYTF. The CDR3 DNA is TGCAGTGCTAGAGATTTAAGGGGCTCAGCTAACTATGGCTACACCTTC.

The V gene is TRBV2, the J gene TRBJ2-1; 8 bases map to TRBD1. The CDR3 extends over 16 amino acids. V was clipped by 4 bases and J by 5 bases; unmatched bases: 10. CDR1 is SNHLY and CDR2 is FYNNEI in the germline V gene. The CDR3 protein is CASSGGRDRRDNEQFF. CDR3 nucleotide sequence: TGTGCCAGCAGTGGGGGGCGGGACAGGAGGGACAATGAGCAGTTCTTC.

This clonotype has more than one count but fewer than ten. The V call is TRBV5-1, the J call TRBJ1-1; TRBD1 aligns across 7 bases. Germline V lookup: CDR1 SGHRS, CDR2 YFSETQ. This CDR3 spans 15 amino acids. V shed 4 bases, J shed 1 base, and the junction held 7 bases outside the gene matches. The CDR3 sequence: CASSRRDSRNTEAFF. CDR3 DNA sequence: TGCGCCAGCAGCCGACGGGACAGCCGGAACACTGAAGCTTTCTTT.

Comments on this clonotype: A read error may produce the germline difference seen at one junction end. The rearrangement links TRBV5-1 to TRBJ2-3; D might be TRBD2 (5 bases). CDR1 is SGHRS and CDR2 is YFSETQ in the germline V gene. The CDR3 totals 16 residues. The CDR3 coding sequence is TGCGCCAGCAGCGGCACGGCTAGCATTACCACAGATACGCATTATTTT. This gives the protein CASSGTASITTDTHYF.

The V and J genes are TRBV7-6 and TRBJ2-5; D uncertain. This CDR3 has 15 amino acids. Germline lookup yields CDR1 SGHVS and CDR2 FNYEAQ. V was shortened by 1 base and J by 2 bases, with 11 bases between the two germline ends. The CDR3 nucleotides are TGTGCCAGCAGCTTAGGGTCGGGCAGGCAAGAGACCCAGTACTTC. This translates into CASSLGSGRQETQYF.

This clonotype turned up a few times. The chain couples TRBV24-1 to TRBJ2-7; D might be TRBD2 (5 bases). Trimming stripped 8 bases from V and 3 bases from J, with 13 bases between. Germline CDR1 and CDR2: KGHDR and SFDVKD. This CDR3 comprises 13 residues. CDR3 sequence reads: CATMVVGSYEQYV. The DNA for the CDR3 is TGTGCCACCATGGTAGTAGGGAGCTACGAGCAGTACGTC.

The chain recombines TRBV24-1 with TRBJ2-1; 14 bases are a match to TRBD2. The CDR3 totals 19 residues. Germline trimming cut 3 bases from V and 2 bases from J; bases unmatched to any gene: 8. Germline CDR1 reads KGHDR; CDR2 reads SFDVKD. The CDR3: CATSDVGLAGEGTYNEQFF. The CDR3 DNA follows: TGTGCCACCAGTGATGTGGGACTAGCGGGAGAAGGAACCTACAATGAGCAGTTCTTC.

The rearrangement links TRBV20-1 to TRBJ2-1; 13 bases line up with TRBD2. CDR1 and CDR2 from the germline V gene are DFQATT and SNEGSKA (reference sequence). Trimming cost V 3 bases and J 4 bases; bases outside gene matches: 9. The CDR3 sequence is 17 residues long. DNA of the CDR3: TGCAGTGCTAGCCTCGGACTAGCGGGAGCGCCATACAATGAGCAGTTCTTC. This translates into CSASLGLAGAPYNEQFF.

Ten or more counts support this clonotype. CDR3 coding DNA: TGTGCCAGCAGCGGTACTAGCGGACGGTCCTACGAGCAGTACTTC. Protein sequence: CASSGTSGRSYEQYF. This chain uses TRBV12-3 or TRBV12-4 with TRBJ2-7; 8 bases are a match to TRBD2. J gave up 1 base and V 6 bases, and 8 bases lay outside the gene matches. The CDR3 consists of 15 residues.

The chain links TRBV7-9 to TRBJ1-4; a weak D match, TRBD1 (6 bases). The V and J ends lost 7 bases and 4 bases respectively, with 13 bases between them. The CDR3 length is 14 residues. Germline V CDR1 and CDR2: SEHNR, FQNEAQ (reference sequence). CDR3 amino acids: CASKGEGGNEKLFF. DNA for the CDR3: TGTGCCAGCAAGGGGGAGGGGGGTAATGAAAAACTGTTTTTT.

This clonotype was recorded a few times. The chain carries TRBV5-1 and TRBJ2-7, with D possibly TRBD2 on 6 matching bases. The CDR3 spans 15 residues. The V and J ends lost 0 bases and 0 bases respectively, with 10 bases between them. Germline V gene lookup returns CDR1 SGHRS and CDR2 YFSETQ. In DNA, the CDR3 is TGCGCCAGCAGCTTGGCTCGGGGGAACTCCTACGAGCAGTACTTC. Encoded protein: CASSLARGNSYEQYF.

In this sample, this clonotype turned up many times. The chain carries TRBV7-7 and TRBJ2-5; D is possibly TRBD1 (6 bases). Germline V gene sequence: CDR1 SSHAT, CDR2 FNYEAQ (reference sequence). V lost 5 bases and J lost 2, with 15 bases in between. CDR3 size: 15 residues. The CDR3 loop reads CASSPNLGGQETQYF. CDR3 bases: TGTGCCAGCAGCCCCAACTTAGGGGGACAAGAGACCCAGTACTTC.

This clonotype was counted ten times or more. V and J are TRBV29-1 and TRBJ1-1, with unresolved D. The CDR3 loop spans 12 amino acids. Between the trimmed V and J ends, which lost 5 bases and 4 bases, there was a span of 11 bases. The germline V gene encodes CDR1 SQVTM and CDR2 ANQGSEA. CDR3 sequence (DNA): TGCAGCGTTAGACCGCGGGGCACTGAAGCTTTCTTT. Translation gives CSVRPRGTEAFF.

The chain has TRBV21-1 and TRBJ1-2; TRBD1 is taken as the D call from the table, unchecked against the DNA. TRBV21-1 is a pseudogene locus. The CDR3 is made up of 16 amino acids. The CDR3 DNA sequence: TGTGCCAGCAGCAAACGGTGGACAGATGATATGGATGGCTACACCTTC. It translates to CASSKRWTDDMDGYTF.

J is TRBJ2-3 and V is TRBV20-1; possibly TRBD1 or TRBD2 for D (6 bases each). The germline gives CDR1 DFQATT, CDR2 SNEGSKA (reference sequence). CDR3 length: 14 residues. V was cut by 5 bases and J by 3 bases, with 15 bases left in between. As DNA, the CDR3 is TGCAGTGCTGGGGAGGACAGACCGACAGATACGCAGTATTTT. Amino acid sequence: CSAGEDRPTDTQYF.

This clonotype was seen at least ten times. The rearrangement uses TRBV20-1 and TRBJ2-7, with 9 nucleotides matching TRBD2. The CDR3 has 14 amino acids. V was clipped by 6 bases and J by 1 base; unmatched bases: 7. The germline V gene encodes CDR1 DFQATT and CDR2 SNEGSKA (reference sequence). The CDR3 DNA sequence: TGCAGTGCACGGGCGGGAGGGCCTTCCTACGAGCAGTACTTC. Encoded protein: CSARAGGPSYEQYF.

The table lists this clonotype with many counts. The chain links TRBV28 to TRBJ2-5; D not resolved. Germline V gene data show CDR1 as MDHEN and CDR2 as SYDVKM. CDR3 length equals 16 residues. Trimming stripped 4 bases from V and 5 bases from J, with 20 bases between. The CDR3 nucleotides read TGTGCCAGCAGTTCAGGACCCGGCCAAGGGAAGGAGACCCAGTACTTC. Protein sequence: CASSSGPGQGKETQYF.